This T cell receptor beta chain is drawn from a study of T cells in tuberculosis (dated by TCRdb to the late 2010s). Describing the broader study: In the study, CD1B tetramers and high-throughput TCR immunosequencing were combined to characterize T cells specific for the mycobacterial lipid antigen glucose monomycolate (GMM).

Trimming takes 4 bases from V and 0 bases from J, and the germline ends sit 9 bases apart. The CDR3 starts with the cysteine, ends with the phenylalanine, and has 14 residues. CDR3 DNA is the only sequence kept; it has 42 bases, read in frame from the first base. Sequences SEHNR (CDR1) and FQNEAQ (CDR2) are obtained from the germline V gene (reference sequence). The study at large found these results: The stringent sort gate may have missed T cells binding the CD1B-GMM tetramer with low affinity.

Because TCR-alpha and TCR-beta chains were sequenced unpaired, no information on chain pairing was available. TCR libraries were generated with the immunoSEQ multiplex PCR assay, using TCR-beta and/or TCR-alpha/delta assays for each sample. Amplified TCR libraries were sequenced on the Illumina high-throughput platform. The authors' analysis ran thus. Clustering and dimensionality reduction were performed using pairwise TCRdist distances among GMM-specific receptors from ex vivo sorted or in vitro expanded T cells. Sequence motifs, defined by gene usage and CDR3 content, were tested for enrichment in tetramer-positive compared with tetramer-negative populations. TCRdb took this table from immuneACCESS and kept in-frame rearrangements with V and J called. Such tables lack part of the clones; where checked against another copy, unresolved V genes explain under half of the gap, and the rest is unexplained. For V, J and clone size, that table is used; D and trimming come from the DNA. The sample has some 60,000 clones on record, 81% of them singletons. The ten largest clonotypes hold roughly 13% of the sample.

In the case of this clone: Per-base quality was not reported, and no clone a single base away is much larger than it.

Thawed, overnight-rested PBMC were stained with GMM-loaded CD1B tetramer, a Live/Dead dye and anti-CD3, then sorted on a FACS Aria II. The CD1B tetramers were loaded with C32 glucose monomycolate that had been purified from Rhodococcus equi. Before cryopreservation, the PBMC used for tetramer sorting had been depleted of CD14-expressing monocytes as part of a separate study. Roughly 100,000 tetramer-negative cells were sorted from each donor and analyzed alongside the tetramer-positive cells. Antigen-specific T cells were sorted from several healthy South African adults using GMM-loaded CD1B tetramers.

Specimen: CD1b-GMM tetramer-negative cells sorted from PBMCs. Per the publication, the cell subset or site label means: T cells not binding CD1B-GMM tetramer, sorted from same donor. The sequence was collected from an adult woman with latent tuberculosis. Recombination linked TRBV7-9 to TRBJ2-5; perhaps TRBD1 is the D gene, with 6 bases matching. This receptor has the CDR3 CASSSTGNQETQYF. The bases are TGTGCCAGCAGCTCCACAGGGAACCAAGAGACCCAGTACTTC. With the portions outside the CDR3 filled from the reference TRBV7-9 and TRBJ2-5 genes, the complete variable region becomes DTGVSQNPRHKITKRGQNVTFRCDPISEHNRLYWYRQTLGQGPEFLTYFQNEAQLEKSRLLSDRFSAERPKGSFSTLEIQRTEQGDSAMYLCASSSTGNQETQYFGPGTRLLVL.